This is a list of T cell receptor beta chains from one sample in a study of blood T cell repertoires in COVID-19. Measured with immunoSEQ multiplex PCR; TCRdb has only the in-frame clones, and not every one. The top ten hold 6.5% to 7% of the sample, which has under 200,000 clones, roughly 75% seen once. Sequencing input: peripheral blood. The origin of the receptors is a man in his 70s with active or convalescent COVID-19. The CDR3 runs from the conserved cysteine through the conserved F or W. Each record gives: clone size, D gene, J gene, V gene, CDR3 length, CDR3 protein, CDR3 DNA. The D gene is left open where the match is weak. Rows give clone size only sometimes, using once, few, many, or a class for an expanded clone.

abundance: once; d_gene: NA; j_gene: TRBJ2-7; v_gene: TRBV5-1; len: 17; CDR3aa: CASSLEPVARSSYEQYF; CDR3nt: TGCGCCAGCAGCTTGGAACCGGTCGCAAGGAGCTCCTACGAGCAGTACTTC
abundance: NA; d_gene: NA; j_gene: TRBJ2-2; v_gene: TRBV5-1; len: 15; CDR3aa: CASSLGQATTGELFF; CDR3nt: TGCGCCAGCAGCTTGGGCCAGGCAACCACCGGGGAGCTGTTTTTT
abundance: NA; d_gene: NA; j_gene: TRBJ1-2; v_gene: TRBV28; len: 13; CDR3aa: CASSLLRGYGYTF; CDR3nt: TGTGCCAGCAGTTTACTGCGGGGGTACGGCTACACCTTC
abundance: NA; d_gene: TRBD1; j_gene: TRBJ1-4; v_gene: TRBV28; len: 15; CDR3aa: CASSPDRGLGEKLFF; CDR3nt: TGTGCCAGCAGTCCCGACAGGGGGCTAGGAGAAAAACTGTTTTTT
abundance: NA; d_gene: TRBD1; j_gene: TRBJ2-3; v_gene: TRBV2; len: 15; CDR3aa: CASSDKGQSTDTQYF; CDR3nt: TGTGCCAGCAGTGATAAGGGACAGTCCACAGATACGCAGTATTTT
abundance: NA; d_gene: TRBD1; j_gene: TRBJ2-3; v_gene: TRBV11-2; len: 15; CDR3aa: CATSTGTGAADTQYF; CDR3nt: TGTGCCACCTCAACCGGGACAGGGGCGGCAGATACGCAGTATTTT
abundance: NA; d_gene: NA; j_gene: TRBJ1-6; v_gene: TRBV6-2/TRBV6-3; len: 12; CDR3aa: CASSYQNSPLHF; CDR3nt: TGTGCCAGCAGTTACCAGAATTCACCCCTCCACTTT
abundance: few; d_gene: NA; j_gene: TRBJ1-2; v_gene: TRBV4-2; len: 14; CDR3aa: CASSQDPLNYGYTF; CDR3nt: TGTGCCAGCAGCCAAGACCCTCTTAACTATGGCTACACCTTC
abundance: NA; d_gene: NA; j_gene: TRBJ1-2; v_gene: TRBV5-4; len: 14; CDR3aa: CASSLGQSLGGYTF; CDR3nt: TGTGCCAGCAGCTTGGGACAAAGTCTGGGTGGCTACACCTTC
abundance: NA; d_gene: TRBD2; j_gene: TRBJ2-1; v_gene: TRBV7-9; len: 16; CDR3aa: CASSLWRLATYNEQFF; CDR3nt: TGTGCCAGCAGCTTATGGAGACTAGCGACTTACAATGAGCAGTTCTTC
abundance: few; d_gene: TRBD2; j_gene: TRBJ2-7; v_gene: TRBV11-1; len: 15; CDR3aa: CASSVGTSGPYEQYF; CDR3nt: TGTGCCTCGTCTGTGGGGACTAGCGGCCCTTACGAGCAGTACTTC
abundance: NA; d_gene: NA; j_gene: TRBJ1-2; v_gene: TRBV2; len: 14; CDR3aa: CASSKRTQPGGYTF; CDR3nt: TGTGCCAGCAGCAAAAGGACGCAACCGGGGGGCTACACCTTC
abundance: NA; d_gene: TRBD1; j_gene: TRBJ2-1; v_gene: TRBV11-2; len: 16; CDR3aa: CASSLGGTGGMYEQFF; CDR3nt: TGTGCCAGCAGCTTAGGAGGGACAGGGGGCATGTATGAGCAGTTCTTC
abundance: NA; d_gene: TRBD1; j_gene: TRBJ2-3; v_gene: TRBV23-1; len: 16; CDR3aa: CASSQSTGVETDTQYF; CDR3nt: TGCGCCAGCAGTCAATCAACAGGGGTTGAGACAGATACGCAGTATTTT
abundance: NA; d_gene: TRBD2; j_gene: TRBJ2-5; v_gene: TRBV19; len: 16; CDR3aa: CASSPRAGGEAVTQYF; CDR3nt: TGTGCCAGTAGTCCCCGAGCGGGAGGCGAGGCGGTGACCCAGTACTTC